The 16 T cell receptor beta chains below come from one sample, sequenced in a study of vaccination effects on CD4 cells after COVID-19 (dated 2022 in TCRdb). Antigens of these TCRs are unknown. In the ViraFEST assay, PBMC were stimulated with viral peptide pools, and antigen-specific CD4+ T cell clonotypes were then identified by expansion using TCR sequencing. After 10 days of culture, CD4+ T cells were isolated with the EasySep CD4+ T cell isolation kit. Healthy vaccine recipients had no prior SARS-CoV-2 infection, confirmed by negative nucleocapsid antibodies before and after vaccination. The library relied on the immunoSEQ multiplex PCR assay. TCRdb retrieved this table from immuneACCESS and kept in-frame rearrangements only. Not all clones are present; in checked studies, unresolved V genes account for under half, and no reason is known for the remainder. Recorded for this sample are under 25,000 clones; around 74% of them occurred a single time. The ten top clones hold 15% to 20% of the sample.

Source: CD4+ T cells from PBMCs cultured with HCoV-NL63 spike peptides, taken before COVID-19 vaccination. The cell subset or site tag for this specimen amounts to: HCoV-NL63 spike overlapping peptide pool stimulation. The source of these receptors is a human donor who received a COVID-19 vaccine.

The rearrangement links TRBV28 to TRBJ2-5, with a possible D match to TRBD2 (6 bases). Per germline, CDR1 MDHEN and CDR2 SYDVKM. The CDR3 sequence is 13 residues long. Trimming pared 2 bases from V and 5 bases from J, leaving 9 bases between. The CDR3 loop is CASSLSGWETQYF. The CDR3 coding sequence is TGTGCCAGCAGTTTAAGCGGGTGGGAGACCCAGTACTTC.

V and J are TRBV29-1 and TRBJ1-4; tentatively, D is TRBD1 (6 bases). The CDR3 sequence is 16 residues long. CDR1 SQVTM and CDR2 ANQGSEA come from the germline V gene. Trimming removed 7 bases from V and 8 bases from J, with 26 bases in between. DNA for the CDR3: TGCAGCGCCACGGGGGGGGGCTCGAGGAAAAGGGAAAAACTGTTTTTT. It specifies CSATGGGSRKREKLFF.

This clone was recorded a few times. The chain links TRBV7-9 to TRBJ1-3; D remains ambiguous. The CDR3 length is 14 residues. The V end was cut by 4 bases, the J end by 3 bases, with 10 bases between. Germline CDR1 SEHNR, CDR2 FQNEAQ (reference sequence). CDR3 region: CASSSISFGNTIYF. In DNA, the CDR3 is TGTGCCAGCAGCTCCATTTCATTTGGAAACACCATATATTTT. The variable domain in full, completed from reference TRBV7-9 and TRBJ1-3, reads DTGVSQNPRHKITKRGQNVTFRCDPISEHNRLYWYRQTLGQGPEFLTYFQNEAQLEKSRLLSDRFSAERPKGSFSTLEIQRTEQGDSAMYLCASSSISFGNTIYFGEGSWLTVV.

The chain couples TRBV10-2 to TRBJ1-5, with a tentative D call TRBD1 (5 bases). This CDR3 spans 14 amino acids. V was pared by 0 bases and J by 7 bases, with 10 bases between. Germline V gene data show CDR1 as WSHSY and CDR2 as SAAADI. The CDR3 protein is CASSESWGYQPQHF. The CDR3 DNA sequence: TGCGCCAGCAGTGAGTCGTGGGGCTACCAGCCCCAGCATTTT.

The gene calls are TRBV5-1 and TRBJ2-5; D gene ambiguous. Germline V gene lookup returns CDR1 SGHRS and CDR2 YFSETQ. V was pared by 0 bases and J by 1 base, with 1 base between. This CDR3 is 12 amino acids long. The CDR3 sequence is CASSLAQETQYF. The CDR3 DNA reads as TGCGCCAGCAGCTTGGCCCAAGAGACCCAGTACTTC.

The chain carries TRBV11-2 and TRBJ2-7; the match to TRBD1 covers 8 bases. Trimming removed 5 bases from V and 0 bases from J; junction bases left unmatched: 3. Germline V CDR1 and CDR2: SGHAT, FQNNGV. CDR3 size: 14 residues. For the CDR3, the DNA is TGTGCCAGCAGCGGGGACAGGTCCTCCTACGAGCAGTACTTC. As protein: CASSGDRSSYEQYF. The whole variable domain, remainder taken from reference TRBV11-2 and TRBJ2-7, is EAGVAQSPRYKIIEKRQSVAFWCNPISGHATLYWYQQILGQGPKLLIQFQNNGVVDDSQLPKDRFSAERLKGVDSTLKIQPAKLEDSAVYLCASSGDRSSYEQYFGPGTRLTVT.

The chain is built from TRBV5-4 and TRBJ2-3; 11 bases line up with TRBD1. CDR3 length: 17 amino acids. CDR1 and CDR2 (germline): SGHNT, YYREEE (reference sequence). The ends lost 0 bases at V and 3 bases at J; junction bases unmatched: 6. CDR3 loop: CASSLEAGTGGTDTQYF. The CDR3 nucleotides read TGTGCCAGCAGCTTGGAGGCCGGGACAGGGGGAACAGATACGCAGTATTTT. Complete variable domain (other parts from reference TRBV5-4 and TRBJ2-3): ETGVTQSPTHLIKTRGQQVTLRCSSQSGHNTVSWYQQALGQGPQFIFQYYREEENGRGNFPPRFSGLQFPNYSSELNVNALELDDSALYLCASSLEAGTGGTDTQYFGPGTRLTVL.

The V and J genes are TRBV6-5 and TRBJ2-7; the D is unclear. Trimming left V 0 bases short and J 6 bases short, with 6 bases between. This CDR3 comprises 12 residues. CDR1 and CDR2 from the germline V gene are MNHEY and SVGAGI. CDR3 in amino acids: CASSYSNREQYF. The DNA for the CDR3 is TGTGCCAGCAGTTACTCGAATCGCGAGCAGTACTTC.

The chain is built from TRBV11-2 and TRBJ2-5; 7 positions match TRBD2. The CDR3 has 19 amino acids. The V gene's germline CDR1 is SGHAT and CDR2 FQNNGV. J gave up 1 base and V 1 base, and 15 bases lay outside the gene matches. The CDR3 sequence is CASSLGVLAEDPRQETQYF. The CDR3 DNA reads as TGTGCCAGCAGCTTAGGAGTGCTAGCGGAAGACCCTCGCCAAGAGACCCAGTACTTC.

The chain joins TRBV6-5 to TRBJ1-4, with no clear D. The CDR3 loop spans 14 amino acids. Germline V gene lookup returns CDR1 MNHEY and CDR2 SVGAGI. The V gene lost 7 bases and the J gene lost 4 bases, with 13 bases spanning the gap. The CDR3: CASNPRSFNEKLFF. CDR3 bases: TGTGCCAGCAACCCCAGGTCATTTAATGAAAAACTGTTTTTT.

The CDR3 bases are TGTGCCAGCAGCTCCACAGGGGTACTTCAAGAGACCCAGTACTTC. Amino acids: CASSSTGVLQETQYF. The chain uses TRBV11-2 and TRBJ2-5, with TRBD1 identical over 7 bases. This CDR3 is 15 amino acids long. The germline CDR1 and CDR2 sequences are SGHAT and FQNNGV. J was trimmed by 2 bases and V by 4 bases; bases with no gene match: 7.

This rearrangement joins TRBV28 to TRBJ2-2; D gene ambiguous. Per the germline V gene, CDR1 is MDHEN and CDR2 is SYDVKM. The V gene lost 1 base and the J gene lost 3 bases, with 3 bases spanning the gap. The CDR3 runs to 13 residues. CDR3 sequence (DNA): TGTGCCAGCAGTTTATATGACACCGGGGAGCTGTTTTTT. Its translation is CASSLYDTGELFF.

The chain employs TRBV14 and TRBJ2-3; weak D call: TRBD1 (5 bases). Germline loops: CDR1 SGHDN, CDR2 FVKESK. Trimming left V 1 base short and J 0 bases short, with 17 bases between. This CDR3 comprises 18 residues. The CDR3 protein is CASSQGGSRPTSTDTQYF. The CDR3 coding sequence is TGTGCCAGCAGCCAAGGGGGCTCCCGCCCTACTAGCACAGATACGCAGTATTTT.

This clone was detected once. V is TRBV7-2 and J is TRBJ1-6; TRBD1 might be the D (5 bases). Germline V gene data show CDR1 as SGHTA and CDR2 as FQGNSA. Between the trimmed V and J ends, which lost 2 bases and 6 bases, there was a span of 11 bases. This CDR3 is 15 amino acids long. CDR3 nucleotide sequence: TGTGCCAGCAGCTTAACGCGACAGATTAATTCACCCCTCCACTTT. It yields the protein CASSLTRQINSPLHF.

The V call is TRBV3-1 (or the pseudogene TRBV3-2), the J call TRBJ2-7, with TRBD1 identical over 7 bases. CDR3 length: 14 amino acids. V gave up 1 base and J gave up 2 bases; unmatched junction bases: 2. Germline-derived CDR1 and CDR2 are LGHDT and YNNKEL (reference sequence). The CDR3 reads CASSQGTGAYEQYF. The DNA of the CDR3 is TGTGCCAGCAGCCAAGGGACAGGCGCCTACGAGCAGTACTTC.

V and J are TRBV19 and TRBJ2-1; maybe TRBD1 (6 bases). This CDR3 region has 15 residues. Germline V CDR1 and CDR2: LNHDA, SQIVND (reference sequence). Trimming left V 9 bases short and J 0 bases short, with 15 bases between. The CDR3 is CASRTDRSSYNEQFF. The CDR3 DNA follows: TGTGCCAGCAGAACGGACAGAAGCTCCTACAATGAGCAGTTCTTC.